The 27 T cell receptor beta chains listed next were all sequenced from one sample in a study of blood T cell repertoires in COVID-19. Sequencing used immunoSEQ multiplex PCR; TCRdb keeps in-frame clones, though not all of them. This sample has about 170,000 clones; 85% occur once, and the top ten carry about 3.5%. The source material was peripheral blood. Receptors were obtained from a human donor with acute or convalescent COVID-19. The donor label of this sample is uncertain.

The chain employs TRBV28 and TRBJ2-5; 9 nucleotides agree with TRBD1. CDR3 length: 14 residues. CDR1 is MDHEN and CDR2 is SYDVKM in the germline V gene. V was clipped by 6 bases and J by 7 bases; unmatched bases: 9. CDR3 nucleotides: TGTGCCAGCAGGCTAACAGGGGGCAGAGGGACCCAGTACTTC. Its protein is CASRLTGGRGTQYF.

This chain uses TRBV5-6 with TRBJ1-6; no reliable D call. The CDR3 loop spans 16 amino acids. Trimming stripped 0 bases from V and 6 bases from J, with 13 bases between. The V gene's germline CDR1 is SGHDT and CDR2 YYEEEE. CDR3: CASSLAPTATNSPLHF. CDR3 DNA sequence: TGTGCCAGCAGCTTGGCCCCAACAGCCACTAATTCACCCCTCCACTTT.

The V call is TRBV27, the J call TRBJ1-3; tentative D call: TRBD1 (5 bases). This CDR3 comprises 15 residues. Germline CDR1 reads MNHEY; CDR2 reads SMNVEV (reference sequence). V lost 5 bases and J lost 1, with 12 bases in between. The CDR3 sequence: CASSAGGLSGNTIYF. CDR3 DNA: TGTGCCAGCAGTGCCGGGGGGTTGTCTGGAAACACCATATATTTT.

The chain has TRBV7-9 and TRBJ2-7; 7 positions match TRBD2. The CDR3 has 13 amino acids. V trimming: 5 bases; J trimming: 3 bases; junction bases outside the gene matches: 4. Germline CDR1 SEHNR, CDR2 FQNEAQ (reference sequence). The CDR3 DNA reads as TGTGCCAGCAGCCTGGGGGGGGTCTACGAGCAGTACTTC. It specifies CASSLGGVYEQYF.

The chain employs TRBV18 and TRBJ1-2; 8 nucleotides match TRBD1. V trimming: 6 bases; J trimming: 3 bases; junction bases outside the gene matches: 6. CDR1 and CDR2 from the germline V gene are KGHSH and LQKENI. This CDR3 region has 14 residues. The CDR3 region is CASSEDRADYGYTF. CDR3 nucleotides: TGTGCCAGCTCCGAGGACAGGGCAGACTATGGCTACACCTTC.

V and J are TRBV5-1 and TRBJ2-7, with a possible D match to TRBD2 (6 bases). Germline CDR1 reads SGHRS; CDR2 reads YFSETQ. Between the trimmed V and J ends, which lost 4 bases and 2 bases, there was a span of 22 bases. This CDR3 has 17 residues. The chain's CDR3 is CASSPGSYGGRTYEQYF. CDR3 nucleotide sequence: TGCGCCAGCAGCCCCGGGAGCTACGGCGGGCGAACCTACGAGCAGTACTTC.

V usage is TRBV7-9 and J usage is TRBJ1-4; 7 bases line up with TRBD1. Germline CDR1 is SEHNR and CDR2 is FQNEAQ (reference sequence). V was pared by 5 bases and J by 5 bases, with 11 bases of the junction left unmatched. The CDR3 runs 16 residues. The CDR3 spells CASSPGTAGSNEKLFF. The CDR3 DNA follows: TGTGCCAGCAGCCCGGGGACAGCTGGATCAAATGAAAAACTGTTTTTT.

The rearrangement links TRBV24-1 to TRBJ2-3; 10 bases are shared with TRBD1. This CDR3 has 15 residues. In germline, CDR1 is KGHDR, CDR2 SFDVKD. Trimming cost V 7 bases and J 5 bases; bases outside gene matches: 8. CDR3 residues: CATSPGQGRRDTQYF. Here the CDR3 DNA reads TGTGCCACCAGCCCGGGACAGGGGAGGAGAGATACGCAGTATTTT.

This clone was recorded a few times. CDR3 loop: CASSPHRQTYYGYTF. In nucleotides, the CDR3 is TGTGCCAGCAGTCCCCACAGACAGACCTACTATGGCTACACCTTC. V and J are TRBV6-5 and TRBJ1-2; a possible D gene is TRBD1 (5 bases). The germline V gene encodes CDR1 MNHEY and CDR2 SVGAGI. The CDR3 loop spans 15 amino acids. Trimming removed 5 bases from V and 3 bases from J, with 16 bases in between.

V is TRBV27 and J is TRBJ2-1; 12 bases are a match to TRBD2. The CDR3 covers 16 residues. V shed 6 bases, J shed 3 bases, and the junction held 6 bases outside the gene matches. Germline CDR1 MNHEY, CDR2 SMNVEV (reference sequence). CDR3 coding DNA: TGTGCCAGCAGGGCTAGCGGGGGGGCAGTCTACAATGAGCAGTTCTTC. Its protein product is CASRASGGAVYNEQFF.

This clone was counted a few times. The chain uses TRBV7-8 and TRBJ1-5; TRBD1 might be the D (5 bases). CDR1 is SGHVS, CDR2 FQNEAQ, per germline. This CDR3 is 15 amino acids long. Trimming stripped 5 bases from V and 6 bases from J, with 17 bases between. As DNA, the CDR3 is TGTGCCAGCAGCCCCCGGGGGGGTTACGGTCAGCCCCAGCATTTT. It encodes CASSPRGGYGQPQHF.

The chain uses TRBV19 and TRBJ1-5; a possible D gene is TRBD1 (5 bases). The V end was cut by 5 bases, the J end by 3 bases, with 17 bases between. The CDR3 totals 16 residues. Germline V gives CDR1 LNHDA, CDR2 SQIVND (reference sequence). The DNA of the CDR3 is TGTGCCAGTAGTCAGGCAAGACAGAGGTACAATCAGCCCCAGCATTTT. Translated, it gives CASSQARQRYNQPQHF.

This clone showed up just once. The chain carries TRBV11-2 and TRBJ2-5; D gene uncertain. V lost 4 bases, J lost 2 bases, and 8 bases lay in between. This CDR3 contains 13 residues. Germline V gene sequence: CDR1 SGHAT, CDR2 FQNNGV. The CDR3 loop reads CASSSFIQETQYF. The CDR3 DNA reads TGTGCCAGCAGCTCTTTTATTCAAGAGACCCAGTACTTC.

The chain couples TRBV18 to TRBJ1-1; 8 bases agree with TRBD1. The CDR3 runs to 18 residues. V shed 0 bases and J 3 bases; nucleotides not matched to a gene: 12. CDR1 and CDR2 from the germline V gene are KGHSH and LQKENI. Here the CDR3 DNA reads TGTGCCAGCTCACCACCTAAAAATCGGACAGGGCTTTACACTGAAGCTTTCTTT. Protein product: CASSPPKNRTGLYTEAFF.

The chain links TRBV2 to TRBJ1-5; 11 nucleotides align to TRBD1. Germline CDR1 and CDR2: SNHLY and FYNNEI. The CDR3 length is 16 residues. V was pared by 4 bases and J by 0 bases, with 2 bases of the junction left unmatched. The CDR3 protein is CASSAGQGVSNQPQHF. CDR3 nucleotide sequence: TGTGCCAGCAGTGCGGGACAGGGGGTTAGCAATCAGCCCCAGCATTTT.

J is TRBJ1-2 and V is TRBV18, with D possibly being TRBD1 (6 bases). The V and J ends lost 3 bases and 2 bases respectively, with 16 bases between them. The CDR3 has 16 amino acids. Germline lookup yields CDR1 KGHSH and CDR2 LQKENI. The CDR3 coding sequence is TGTGCCAGCTCACCGTCCGGTGGGCAGGGGAACTATGGCTACACCTTC. This gives the protein CASSPSGGQGNYGYTF.

This chain connects TRBV7-2 to TRBJ2-1; 8 bases fit TRBD2. V shed 5 bases, J shed 9 bases, and the junction held 12 bases outside the gene matches. Germline V gives CDR1 SGHTA, CDR2 FQGNSA. CDR3 length: 15 residues. Here the CDR3 reads CASSPLRGGVGEQFF. CDR3 coding DNA: TGTGCCAGCAGCCCCCTTCGGGGGGGCGTGGGTGAGCAGTTCTTC.

The chain combines TRBV2 with TRBJ1-2; 10 bases agree with TRBD1. V was clipped by 5 bases and J by 8 bases; unmatched bases: 14. The CDR3 extends over 16 amino acids. CDR1 is SNHLY and CDR2 is FYNNEI in the germline V gene. The CDR3 region is CASSTTGGQGYRGYTF. CDR3 bases: TGTGCCAGCAGTACAACGGGGGGACAGGGGTATAGAGGCTACACCTTC.

The chain uses TRBV5-1 and TRBJ2-2; 7 bases are a match to TRBD1. The CDR3 is 16 residues long. The V segment lost 4 bases and the J segment 0 bases; nucleotides outside the gene matches: 6. The germline CDR1 and CDR2 sequences are SGHRS and YFSETQ. CDR3 bases: TGCGCCAGCAGCCGACAGGGTGGGGCGAACACCGGGGAGCTGTTTTTT. Its translation: CASSRQGGANTGELFF.

This chain joins TRBV19 and TRBJ1-5; D perhaps matches TRBD1 (5 bases). CDR1 is LNHDA, CDR2 SQIVND, per germline (reference sequence). The CDR3 consists of 16 residues. Between the trimmed V and J ends, which lost 1 base and 0 bases, there was a span of 10 bases. CDR3 residues: CASSIAGVRSNQPQHF. CDR3 DNA sequence: TGTGCCAGTAGTATAGCGGGGGTCCGTAGCAATCAGCCCCAGCATTTT.

This clone was recorded only once. The chain combines TRBV5-1 with TRBJ2-7; 9 bases fit TRBD1. With V trimmed by 2 bases and J by 1 base, 4 bases remained unmatched. The CDR3 has 15 residues. Germline values: CDR1 SGHRS, CDR2 YFSETQ. The CDR3 DNA sequence: TGCGCCAGCAGCTTCTCCGGGACAGGGTCCTACGAGCAGTACTTC. This encodes CASSFSGTGSYEQYF.

The V and J genes are TRBV3-1 (or the pseudogene TRBV3-2) and TRBJ1-3; D unresolved. Germline-derived CDR1 and CDR2 are LGHDT and YNNKEL (reference sequence). This CDR3 spans 15 amino acids. Trimming removed 4 bases at V and 0 bases at J, with 10 bases between. The CDR3 spells CASSPVYSSGNTIYF. The CDR3 DNA reads TGTGCCAGCAGCCCGGTATACAGCTCTGGAAACACCATATATTTT.

The CDR3 spells CASRSPGLGANYGYTF. CDR3 bases: TGTGCCAGCAGGTCTCCGGGACTGGGTGCTAACTATGGCTACACCTTC. This chain connects TRBV28 to TRBJ1-2, with a weak D call TRBD1 (5 bases). Germline V gives CDR1 MDHEN, CDR2 SYDVKM. The CDR3 contains 16 residues. V gave up 6 bases and J gave up 0 bases, with 17 bases separating them.

The chain links TRBV4-2 to TRBJ1-6; D is ambiguous. The length of the CDR3 is 16 residues. Germline V gene lookup returns CDR1 LGHNA and CDR2 YNFKEQ. Trimming took 1 base from V and 5 from J, leaving 12 bases between them. The CDR3 sequence: CASSQGSGPNNSPLHF. CDR3 DNA: TGTGCCAGCAGCCAAGGGAGCGGACCTAATAATTCACCCCTCCACTTT.

The CDR3 reads CASSQVGIMTGSNEQFF. CDR3 nucleotide sequence: TGCGCCAGCAGCCAAGTGGGGATCATGACAGGATCCAATGAGCAGTTCTTC. The rearrangement uses TRBV4-1 and TRBJ2-1, with D possibly TRBD1 on 6 matching bases. CDR3 length equals 17 residues. The germline CDR1 and CDR2 sequences are MGHRA and YSYEKL. Trimming cost V 1 base and J 6 bases, with 19 bases left between them.

J is TRBJ1-5 and V is TRBV19; no reliable D call. Deletions cut 5 bases from V and 6 bases from J, with 11 bases between. The length of the CDR3 is 13 residues. Per the germline V gene, CDR1 is LNHDA and CDR2 is SQIVND (reference sequence). The CDR3 reads CASSPDRRQPQHF. DNA for the CDR3: TGTGCCAGTAGTCCAGATCGCCGTCAGCCCCAGCATTTT.

The DNA of the CDR3 is TGTGCCAGTAGTACAGGGCTCTGGGCTTTCTTT. It yields the protein CASSTGLWAFF. The chain links TRBV19 to TRBJ1-1; D is possibly TRBD1 (5 bases). V was trimmed by 4 bases and J by 11 bases, leaving 11 bases between them. This CDR3 region has 11 residues. Germline CDR1 and CDR2: LNHDA and SQIVND (reference sequence).